These T cell receptor beta chains were read from a single sample in a study of Graves' ophthalmopathy and Graves' hyperthyroidism. TCRdb re-called the multiplex PCR reads through MiXCR, storing one row per CDR3 protein. The table records around 400,000 distinct CDR3 sequences, roughly 20% of them present only once. Sequenced: peripheral blood. Receptors were obtained from a woman aged 18-35 years with stable Graves' hyperthyroidism. The CDR3 runs from the conserved cysteine through the conserved F or W. Each record gives: clone size, V gene, J gene, D gene, CDR3 DNA, CDR3 protein. A D gene is named only where the DNA matches it firmly. The size entry is marked missing in some rows and otherwise reads once, few, many or a size class.

clone size: many; V gene: TRBV7-8; J gene: TRBJ2-5; D gene: TRBD2; CDR3 DNA: TGTGCCAGCAGCCAATCCGGGAGGGCAGAGACCCAGTACTTC; CDR3 protein: CASSQSGRAETQYF
clone size: many; V gene: TRBV20-1; J gene: TRBJ2-7; D gene: NA; CDR3 DNA: TGCAGTGCTAGAGACCGGGGTGCCGAGCAGTACTTC; CDR3 protein: CSARDRGAEQYF
clone size: many; V gene: TRBV12-3/TRBV12-4; J gene: TRBJ1-5; D gene: NA; CDR3 DNA: TGTGCCAGCAGTCAGACAGATCAGCCCCAGCATTTT; CDR3 protein: CASSQTDQPQHF
clone size: many; V gene: TRBV24-1; J gene: TRBJ1-1; D gene: NA; CDR3 DNA: TGTGCCACCAGTGATTCGGGACGAGGGCAGAGAGACACTGAAGCTTTCTTT; CDR3 protein: CATSDSGRGQRDTEAFF
clone size: NA; V gene: TRBV20-1; J gene: TRBJ2-5; D gene: NA; CDR3 DNA: TGCAGTACTAGGGGGTTTGGCGGGGGAACTCAAGAGACCCAGTACTTC; CDR3 protein: CSTRGFGGGTQETQYF
clone size: NA; V gene: TRBV6-1; J gene: TRBJ1-1; D gene: TRBD1; CDR3 DNA: TGTGCCAGCAGTGAAAATATGGGACAGGGAACTGAAGCTTTCTTT; CDR3 protein: CASSENMGQGTEAFF
clone size: many; V gene: TRBV28; J gene: TRBJ2-7; D gene: NA; CDR3 DNA: TGTGCCACCACTCTGACTGGTTCCTACGAGCAGTACTTC; CDR3 protein: CATTLTGSYEQYF
clone size: many; V gene: TRBV12-3/TRBV12-4; J gene: TRBJ2-7; D gene: NA; CDR3 DNA: TGTGCCAGCAGTTTTTCGTCCCCACGGGGCAGGGGTCCCTACGAGCAGTACTTC; CDR3 protein: CASSFSSPRGRGPYEQYF
clone size: many; V gene: TRBV12-3/TRBV12-4; J gene: TRBJ2-7; D gene: TRBD1; CDR3 DNA: TGTGCCAGCAGTCATTCGGGACAGGGGGCCTACGAGCAGTACTTC; CDR3 protein: CASSHSGQGAYEQYF
clone size: NA; V gene: TRBV6-1; J gene: TRBJ2-7; D gene: TRBD2; CDR3 DNA: TGTGCCAGCAGGACGGGACTAGCGGTCTCCTACGAGCAGTACTTC; CDR3 protein: CASRTGLAVSYEQYF
clone size: NA; V gene: TRBV29-1; J gene: TRBJ1-2; D gene: NA; CDR3 DNA: TGCAGCGTTGAATTCCGGACAGATGGCTACACCTTC; CDR3 protein: CSVEFRTDGYTF
clone size: many; V gene: TRBV30; J gene: TRBJ2-7; D gene: NA; CDR3 DNA: TGTGCCTGGAGCGTAGCGGATTCCTACGAGCAGTACTTC; CDR3 protein: CAWSVADSYEQYF
clone size: many; V gene: TRBV6-1; J gene: TRBJ2-7; D gene: TRBD1; CDR3 DNA: TGTGCCAGCAGGACAGGGGGGATATCCGAGCAGTACTTC; CDR3 protein: CASRTGGISEQYF
clone size: many; V gene: TRBV6-2/TRBV6-3; J gene: TRBJ1-2; D gene: NA; CDR3 DNA: TGTGCCAGCAGTTACGGGACGACCGGTGGCTACACCTTC; CDR3 protein: CASSYGTTGGYTF
clone size: NA; V gene: TRBV10-3; J gene: TRBJ2-7; D gene: NA; CDR3 DNA: TGTGCCATCAGTGAGCCCCGGCAGGGTGTCCACGAGCAGTACTTC; CDR3 protein: CAISEPRQGVHEQYF
clone size: many; V gene: TRBV6-1; J gene: TRBJ1-3; D gene: NA; CDR3 DNA: TGTGCCAGCAGTGAAGCTGAGGGGTCCTCTGGAAACACCATATATTTT; CDR3 protein: CASSEAEGSSGNTIYF
clone size: few; V gene: TRBV5-1; J gene: TRBJ2-7; D gene: NA; CDR3 DNA: TGCGCCAGCAGTTCAGGACGCGGACAAAAGGATGGCGAGCAGTACTTC; CDR3 protein: CASSSGRGQKDGEQYF
clone size: NA; V gene: TRBV6-5; J gene: TRBJ1-1; D gene: NA; CDR3 DNA: TGTGCCAGCAGTTACCCGGGACTGACGTCCCCGAACACTGAAGCTTTCTTT; CDR3 protein: CASSYPGLTSPNTEAFF
clone size: once; V gene: TRBV6-5; J gene: TRBJ1-6; D gene: TRBD1; CDR3 DNA: TGTGCCAGCAGGGGACAGGGGAAAGATCCCCTCCACTTT; CDR3 protein: CASRGQGKDPLHF
clone size: many; V gene: TRBV7-8; J gene: TRBJ2-7; D gene: TRBD1; CDR3 DNA: TGTGCCAGCAGCGTCGACAGGGGTGGGGGCGAGCAGTACTTC; CDR3 protein: CASSVDRGGGEQYF
clone size: many; V gene: TRBV24-1; J gene: TRBJ2-5; D gene: TRBD1; CDR3 DNA: TGTGCCACCAGCTCCGGGACAGGGGGCCCCTTCCAAGAGACCCAGTACTTC; CDR3 protein: CATSSGTGGPFQETQYF
clone size: few; V gene: TRBV18; J gene: TRBJ1-1; D gene: NA; CDR3 DNA: TGTGCCAGCTCACAGGAACTTAACACTGAAGCTTTCTTT; CDR3 protein: CASSQELNTEAFF
clone size: many; V gene: TRBV12-3/TRBV12-4; J gene: TRBJ1-5; D gene: NA; CDR3 DNA: TGTGCCAGCAGTTTAAGGGCAGGCAATCAGCCCCAGCATTTT; CDR3 protein: CASSLRAGNQPQHF
clone size: NA; V gene: TRBV11-2; J gene: TRBJ2-2; D gene: TRBD2; CDR3 DNA: TGTGCCAGCAGCTTCACCGGGGGGGGGACCGGGGAGCTGTTTTTT; CDR3 protein: CASSFTGGGTGELFF
clone size: NA; V gene: TRBV15; J gene: TRBJ2-7; D gene: TRBD1; CDR3 DNA: TGTGCCACCAGCAAAAAGACAGGGAACCCCTACGAGCAGTACTTC; CDR3 protein: CATSKKTGNPYEQYF
clone size: few; V gene: TRBV4-2; J gene: TRBJ2-7; D gene: TRBD2; CDR3 DNA: TGTGCCAGCAGCCAAGATAATAGCGGGGGGGCCGAGCAGTACTTC; CDR3 protein: CASSQDNSGGAEQYF
clone size: NA; V gene: TRBV11-2; J gene: TRBJ1-2; D gene: NA; CDR3 DNA: TGTGCCAGCAGATCAGTTGGGTGGGGGGATCGGGGCTACACCTTC; CDR3 protein: CASRSVGWGDRGYTF
clone size: many; V gene: TRBV2; J gene: TRBJ2-7; D gene: NA; CDR3 DNA: TGTGCCAGCAGGGAGTCCCGGAGGGGCTACGAGCAGTACTTC; CDR3 protein: CASRESRRGYEQYF
clone size: few; V gene: TRBV12-3/TRBV12-4; J gene: TRBJ1-1; D gene: NA; CDR3 DNA: TGTGCCAGCAATTCCCACACAGTGAACACTGAAGCTTTCTTT; CDR3 protein: CASNSHTVNTEAFF
clone size: NA; V gene: TRBV20-1; J gene: TRBJ2-7; D gene: NA; CDR3 DNA: TGCAGTGCTAGAGATCGAGTGTGGGAGCAGTACTTC; CDR3 protein: CSARDRVWEQYF
clone size: many; V gene: TRBV11-2; J gene: TRBJ2-4; D gene: NA; CDR3 DNA: TGTGCCAGCAGCCAAGACCTCTCCGGCATTCAGTACTTC; CDR3 protein: CASSQDLSGIQYF
clone size: many; V gene: TRBV12-3/TRBV12-4; J gene: TRBJ2-7; D gene: NA; CDR3 DNA: TGTGCCAGCAGCCCGGCAGCGGGACACTACGAGCAGTACTTC; CDR3 protein: CASSPAAGHYEQYF
clone size: few; V gene: TRBV7-2; J gene: TRBJ2-5; D gene: NA; CDR3 DNA: TGTGCCAGCAAAGTGACAGGAGAAGAGACCCAGTACTTC; CDR3 protein: CASKVTGEETQYF
clone size: NA; V gene: TRBV14; J gene: TRBJ2-1; D gene: TRBD1; CDR3 DNA: TGTGCCAGCAAAGAGGGGGCGCGGAATACAAATGAGCAGTTCTTC; CDR3 protein: CASKEGARNTNEQFF
clone size: NA; V gene: TRBV7-3; J gene: TRBJ1-1; D gene: TRBD1; CDR3 DNA: TGTGCCAGCAGCTTAAATTCGGGGACAGGTTCCATGAACACTGAAGCTTTCTTT; CDR3 protein: CASSLNSGTGSMNTEAFF